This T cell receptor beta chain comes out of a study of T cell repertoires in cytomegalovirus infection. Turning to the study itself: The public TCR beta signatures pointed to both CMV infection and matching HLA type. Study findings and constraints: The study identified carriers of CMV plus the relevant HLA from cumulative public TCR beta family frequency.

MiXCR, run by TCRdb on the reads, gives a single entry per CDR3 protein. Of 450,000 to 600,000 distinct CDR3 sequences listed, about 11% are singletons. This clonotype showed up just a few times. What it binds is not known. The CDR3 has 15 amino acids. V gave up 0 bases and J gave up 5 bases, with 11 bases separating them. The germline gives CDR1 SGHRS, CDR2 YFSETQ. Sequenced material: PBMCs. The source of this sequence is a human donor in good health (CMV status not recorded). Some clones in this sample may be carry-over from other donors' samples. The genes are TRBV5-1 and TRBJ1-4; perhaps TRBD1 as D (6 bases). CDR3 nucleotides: TGCGCCAGCAGCTTGGATGGGACATACAATGAAAAACTGTTTTTT. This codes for CASSLDGTYNEKLFF.